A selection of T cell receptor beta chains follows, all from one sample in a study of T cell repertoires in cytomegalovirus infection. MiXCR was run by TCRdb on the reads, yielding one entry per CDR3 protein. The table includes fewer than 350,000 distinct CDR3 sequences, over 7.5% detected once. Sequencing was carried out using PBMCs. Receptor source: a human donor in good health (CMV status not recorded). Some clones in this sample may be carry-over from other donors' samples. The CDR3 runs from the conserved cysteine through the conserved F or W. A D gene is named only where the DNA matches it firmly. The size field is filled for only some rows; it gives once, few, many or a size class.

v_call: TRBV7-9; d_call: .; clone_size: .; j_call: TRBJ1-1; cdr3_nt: TGTGCCAGCAGCTGGGGCAGGGACACTGAAGCTTTCTTT; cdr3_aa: CASSWGRDTEAFF
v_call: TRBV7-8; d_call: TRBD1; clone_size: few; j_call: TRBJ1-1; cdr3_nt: TGTGCCAGCAGCTGGGGACAGGGGGCGAACACTGAAGCTTTCTTT; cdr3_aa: CASSWGQGANTEAFF
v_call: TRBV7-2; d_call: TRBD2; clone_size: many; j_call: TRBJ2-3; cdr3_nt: TGTGCCAGCAGCACCAGCGGGGGCGCGGCAGATACGCAGTATTTT; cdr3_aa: CASSTSGGAADTQYF
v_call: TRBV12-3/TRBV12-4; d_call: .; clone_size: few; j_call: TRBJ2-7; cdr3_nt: TGTGCCAGCAGTTTTGGGGGGACGGTAACCTACGAGCAGTACTTC; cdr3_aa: CASSFGGTVTYEQYF
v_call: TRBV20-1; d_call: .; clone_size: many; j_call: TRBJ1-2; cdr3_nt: TGCAGTGCCCTGGGCTGGACAGCTAACTATGGCTACACCTTC; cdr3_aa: CSALGWTANYGYTF
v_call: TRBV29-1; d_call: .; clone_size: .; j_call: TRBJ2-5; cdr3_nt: TGCAGCGTTGGGGGGAGCCAAGAGACCCAGTACTTC; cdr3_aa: CSVGGSQETQYF
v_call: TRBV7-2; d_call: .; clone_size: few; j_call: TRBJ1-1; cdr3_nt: TGTGCCAGCAGCTTATATCCAGAAGCTTTCTTT; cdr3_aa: CASSLYPEAFF
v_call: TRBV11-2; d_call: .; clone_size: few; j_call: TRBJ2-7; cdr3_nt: TGTGCCAGCAGCTTGACTTATGGGTCCTACGAGCAGTACTTC; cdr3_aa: CASSLTYGSYEQYF
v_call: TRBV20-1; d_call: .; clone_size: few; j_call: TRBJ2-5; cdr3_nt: TGCAGTGCAAAGAGGGGCAGGGGTGGGGAGACCCAGTACTTC; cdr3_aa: CSAKRGRGGETQYF
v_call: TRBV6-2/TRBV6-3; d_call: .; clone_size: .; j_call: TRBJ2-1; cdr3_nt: TGTGCCAGCGCCCAACGGACAGAGCTATACAATGAGCAGTTCTTC; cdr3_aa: CASAQRTELYNEQFF
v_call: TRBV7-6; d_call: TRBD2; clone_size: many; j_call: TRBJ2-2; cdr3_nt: TGTGCCAGCAGCCCGACTAGCGGGAGGGGCACCGGGGAGCTGTTTTTT; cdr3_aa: CASSPTSGRGTGELFF
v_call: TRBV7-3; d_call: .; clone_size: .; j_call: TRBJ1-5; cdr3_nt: TGTGCCAGCAGCCCCAGCCCAGGTGGGCCCCAGCATTTT; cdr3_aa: CASSPSPGGPQHF
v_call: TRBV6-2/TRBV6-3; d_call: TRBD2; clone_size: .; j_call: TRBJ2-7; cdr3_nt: TGTGCCAGCAGTTATAGCGGGGGGTTCTACGAGCAGTACTTC; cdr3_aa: CASSYSGGFYEQYF
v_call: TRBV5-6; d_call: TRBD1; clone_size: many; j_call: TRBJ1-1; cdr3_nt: TGTGCCAGCAGCTTGGGACAGGGGAGCACTGAAGCTTTCTTT; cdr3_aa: CASSLGQGSTEAFF
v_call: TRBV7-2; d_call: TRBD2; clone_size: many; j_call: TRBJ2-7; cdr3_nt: TGTGCCAGCAGCCCGGGACTAGCGGAGTTCCTAGGGTACTTC; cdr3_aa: CASSPGLAEFLGYF
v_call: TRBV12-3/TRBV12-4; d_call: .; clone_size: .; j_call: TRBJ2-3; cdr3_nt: TGTGCCAGCAGTTCCTTTAACACAGATACGCAGTATTTT; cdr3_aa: CASSSFNTDTQYF
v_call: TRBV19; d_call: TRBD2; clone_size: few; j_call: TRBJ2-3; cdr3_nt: TGTGCCAGTAGAGGTACTAGCGGGAGAAGGAATACGCAGTATTTT; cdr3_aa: CASRGTSGRRNTQYF
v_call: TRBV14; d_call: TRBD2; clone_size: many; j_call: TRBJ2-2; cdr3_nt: TGTGCCAGCAGCCAACAAGGGACTACATTCAGGGAGCTGTTTTTT; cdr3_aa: CASSQQGTTFRELFF
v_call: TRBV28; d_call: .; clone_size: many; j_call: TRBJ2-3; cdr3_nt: TGTGCCAGCAAAATCCCCTTTGGGACAGATACGCAGTATTTT; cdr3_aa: CASKIPFGTDTQYF
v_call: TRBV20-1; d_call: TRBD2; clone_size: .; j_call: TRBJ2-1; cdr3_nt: TGCAGTGCCTTCGGACTAGCGGGGGTTAGCTCCTACAATGAGCAGTTCTTC; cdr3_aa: CSAFGLAGVSSYNEQFF
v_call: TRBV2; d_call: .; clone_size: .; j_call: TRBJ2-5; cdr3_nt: TGTGCCAGCAGTGAACTTCCCCAAGAGACCCAGTACTTC; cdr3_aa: CASSELPQETQYF
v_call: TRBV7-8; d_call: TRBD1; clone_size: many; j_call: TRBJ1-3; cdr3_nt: TGTGCCAGCAGCCGACAGGGGGCTGGAAACACCATATATTTT; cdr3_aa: CASSRQGAGNTIYF
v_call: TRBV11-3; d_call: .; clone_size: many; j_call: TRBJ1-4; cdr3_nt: TGTGCCAGCAGCTCGGGACCGAATGAAAAACTGTTTTTT; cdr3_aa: CASSSGPNEKLFF
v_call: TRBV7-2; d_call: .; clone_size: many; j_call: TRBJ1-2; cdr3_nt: TGTGCCAGCAGCCAAATAAATTTGGCACCCCAGGGCTACACCTTC; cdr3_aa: CASSQINLAPQGYTF
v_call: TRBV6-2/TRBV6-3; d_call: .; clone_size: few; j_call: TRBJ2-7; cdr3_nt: TGTGCCAGCGGACCAACTCCCTACGAGCAGTACTTC; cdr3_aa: CASGPTPYEQYF
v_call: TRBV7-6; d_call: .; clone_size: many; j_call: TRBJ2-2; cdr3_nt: TGTGCCAGCAGCTTCACAGAGGGGAGAACCGGGGAGCTGTTTTTT; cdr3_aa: CASSFTEGRTGELFF
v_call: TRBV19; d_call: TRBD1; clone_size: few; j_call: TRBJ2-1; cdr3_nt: TGTGCCAGTAGCAAACCTTTAGGGACAGGGGGAGACAATGAGCAGTTCTTC; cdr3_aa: CASSKPLGTGGDNEQFF
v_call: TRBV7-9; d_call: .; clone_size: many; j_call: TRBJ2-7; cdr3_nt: TGTGCCAGCAGCTTGAAACGGTCCTACGAGCAGTACTTC; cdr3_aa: CASSLKRSYEQYF
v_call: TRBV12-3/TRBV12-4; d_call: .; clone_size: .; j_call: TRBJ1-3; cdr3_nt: TGTGCCAGCAGTTTATTCGGCGCAGGAAACACCATATATTTT; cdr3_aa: CASSLFGAGNTIYF
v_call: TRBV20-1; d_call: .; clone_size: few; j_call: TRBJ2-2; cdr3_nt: TGCAGTGCTAGGCGGGTCGGGCTGAACACCGGGGAGCTGTTTTTT; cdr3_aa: CSARRVGLNTGELFF
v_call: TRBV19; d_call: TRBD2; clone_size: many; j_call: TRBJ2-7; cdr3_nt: TGTGCCAGTAGTACGCGGGGACTAGCGGGAGTAAGGGAGCAGTACTTC; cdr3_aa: CASSTRGLAGVREQYF
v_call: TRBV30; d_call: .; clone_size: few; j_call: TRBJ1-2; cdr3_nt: TGTGCCTGGAGTTTTTCTCAGTCATATGGCTACACCTTC; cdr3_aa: CAWSFSQSYGYTF
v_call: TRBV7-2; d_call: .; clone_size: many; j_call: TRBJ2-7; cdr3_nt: TGTGCCAGCAGCTTAGCCGCGCTAGCCTACGAGCAGTACTTC; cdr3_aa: CASSLAALAYEQYF
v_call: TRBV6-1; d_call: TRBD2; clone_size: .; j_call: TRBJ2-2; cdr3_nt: TGTGCCAGCAGGGATCCGGGACTAGCGGTCACCGGGGAGCTGTTTTTT; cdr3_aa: CASRDPGLAVTGELFF
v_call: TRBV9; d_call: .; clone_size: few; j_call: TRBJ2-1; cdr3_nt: TGTGCCAGCAGCGAGGACAGTTTAACCTACAATGAGCAGTTCTTC; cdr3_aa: CASSEDSLTYNEQFF
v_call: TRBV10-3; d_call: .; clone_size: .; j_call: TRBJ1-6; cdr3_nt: TGTGCCATCAGTGAGCGGGGCCAGAATTCACCCCTCCACTTT; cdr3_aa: CAISERGQNSPLHF
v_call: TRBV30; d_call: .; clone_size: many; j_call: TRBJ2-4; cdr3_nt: TGTGCCTGGACCCAGCAACAGGGCGGCATTCAGTACTTC; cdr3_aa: CAWTQQQGGIQYF
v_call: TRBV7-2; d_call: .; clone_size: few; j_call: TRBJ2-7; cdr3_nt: TGTGCCAGCAGTCTAACCAGGTCGGGAGAGCAGTACTTC; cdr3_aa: CASSLTRSGEQYF
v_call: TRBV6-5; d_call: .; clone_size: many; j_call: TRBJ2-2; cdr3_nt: TGTGCCAGCAGTTCCTACAGGGTTCTGGGCACCGGGGAGCTGTTTTTT; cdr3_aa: CASSSYRVLGTGELFF
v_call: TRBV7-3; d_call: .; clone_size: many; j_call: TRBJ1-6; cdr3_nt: TGTGCCAGCAGCCCAGGATCAGGATCCAATTCACCCCTCCACTTT; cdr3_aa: CASSPGSGSNSPLHF
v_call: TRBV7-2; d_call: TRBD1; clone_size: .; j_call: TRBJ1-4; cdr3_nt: TGTGCCAGCAGCCCACAGGGGGCGCCTGAAAAACTGTTTTTT; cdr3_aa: CASSPQGAPEKLFF
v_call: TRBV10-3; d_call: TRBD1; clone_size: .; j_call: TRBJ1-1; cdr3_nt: TGTGCCATCAGTGACCCGCCCGACAGGGTTTCTTTCTTT; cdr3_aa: CAISDPPDRVSFF
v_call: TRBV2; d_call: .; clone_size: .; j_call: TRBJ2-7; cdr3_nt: TGTGCCAGCACAGCGGTGGGCGAGCAGTACTTC; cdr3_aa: CASTAVGEQYF
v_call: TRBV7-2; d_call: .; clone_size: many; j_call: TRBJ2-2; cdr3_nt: TGTGCCAGCAGCCCTGGTCCCCGGAGGAACACCGGGGAGCTGTTTTTT; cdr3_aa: CASSPGPRRNTGELFF
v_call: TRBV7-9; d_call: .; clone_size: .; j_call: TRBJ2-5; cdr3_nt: TGTGCCAGCAGCCCCCGGGGGAGGGAGACCCAGTACTTC; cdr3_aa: CASSPRGRETQYF
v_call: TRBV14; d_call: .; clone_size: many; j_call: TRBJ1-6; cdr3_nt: TGTGCCAGCAGCCCGGCCATTAATTCACCCCTCCACTTT; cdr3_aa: CASSPAINSPLHF
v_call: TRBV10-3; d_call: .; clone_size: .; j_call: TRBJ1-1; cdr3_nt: TGTGCCATCAGTGAGGAAGGGACACGGGAGACTGAAGCTTTCTTT; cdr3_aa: CAISEEGTRETEAFF
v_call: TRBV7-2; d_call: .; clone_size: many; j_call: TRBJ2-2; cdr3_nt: TGTGCCAGCAGCTTAGATGACGCCGGGGAGCTGTTTTTT; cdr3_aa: CASSLDDAGELFF
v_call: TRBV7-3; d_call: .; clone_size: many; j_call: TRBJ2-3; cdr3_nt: TGTGCCAGCAGCTTAGTCCCAGGCTATGCACTAGATACGCAGTATTTT; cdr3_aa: CASSLVPGYALDTQYF
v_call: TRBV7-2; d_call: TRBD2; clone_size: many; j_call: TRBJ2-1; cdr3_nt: TGTGCCAGCACCATGACTAGCGGGAGATTTTCCTCCTACAATGAGCAGTTCTTC; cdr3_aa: CASTMTSGRFSSYNEQFF
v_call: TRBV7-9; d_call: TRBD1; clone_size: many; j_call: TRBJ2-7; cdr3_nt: TGTGCCAGCAGCCCCCAGGGGGTTGGGCTAGCCTCCTACGAGCAGTACTTC; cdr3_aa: CASSPQGVGLASYEQYF
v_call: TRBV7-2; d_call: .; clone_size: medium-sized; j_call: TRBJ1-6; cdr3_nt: TGTGCCAGCAGCAAAATGGCGGGGGCTTCAGGGGCTACTTATAATTCACCCCTCCACTTT; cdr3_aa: CASSKMAGASGATYNSPLHF
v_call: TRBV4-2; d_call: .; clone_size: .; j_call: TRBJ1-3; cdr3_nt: TGTGCCAGCAGCCAAGATCGAGACAACGGAAACACCATATATTTT; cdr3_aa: CASSQDRDNGNTIYF
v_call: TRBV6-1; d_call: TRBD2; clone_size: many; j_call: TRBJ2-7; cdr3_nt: TGTGCCAGCAGTTATGGGACTAGCGGGAGAATCTACGAGCAGTACTTC; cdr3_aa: CASSYGTSGRIYEQYF
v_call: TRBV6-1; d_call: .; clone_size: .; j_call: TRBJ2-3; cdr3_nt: TGTGCCAGCCCCTCGGAGGCTACGCAGTATTTT; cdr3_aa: CASPSEATQYF
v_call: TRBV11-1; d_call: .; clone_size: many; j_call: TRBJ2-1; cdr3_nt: TGTGCCAGCAGCTTAAGTATGGGGTTTACCTACAATGAGCAGTTCTTC; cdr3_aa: CASSLSMGFTYNEQFF
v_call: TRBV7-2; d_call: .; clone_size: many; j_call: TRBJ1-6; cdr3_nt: TGTGCCAGCAGCTTAGAGGGTCCGGGAGTTTCACCCCTCCACTTT; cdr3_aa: CASSLEGPGVSPLHF
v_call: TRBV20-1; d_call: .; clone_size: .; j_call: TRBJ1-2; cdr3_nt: TGCAGTGCTAGGAGCCCAGGGTCGTTTGGCTACACCTTC; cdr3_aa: CSARSPGSFGYTF